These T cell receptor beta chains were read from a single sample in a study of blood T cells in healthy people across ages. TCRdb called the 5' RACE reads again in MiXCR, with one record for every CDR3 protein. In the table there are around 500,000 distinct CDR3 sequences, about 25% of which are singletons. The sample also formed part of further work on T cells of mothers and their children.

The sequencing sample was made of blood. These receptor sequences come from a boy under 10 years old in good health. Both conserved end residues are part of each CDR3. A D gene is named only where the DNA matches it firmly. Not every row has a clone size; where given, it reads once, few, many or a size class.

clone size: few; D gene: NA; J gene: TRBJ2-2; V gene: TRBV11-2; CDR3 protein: CASSRFGTLTMNTGELFF; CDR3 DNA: TGTGCCAGCAGCCGATTCGGGACCTTGACAATGAACACCGGGGAGCTGTTTTTT
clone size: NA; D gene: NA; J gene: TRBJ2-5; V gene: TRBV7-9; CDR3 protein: CASSRSEISSETQYF; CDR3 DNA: TGTGCCAGCAGCCGTAGCGAGATTTCCTCCGAGACCCAGTACTTC
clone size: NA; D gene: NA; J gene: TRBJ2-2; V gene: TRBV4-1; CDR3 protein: CASSARVKTGELFF; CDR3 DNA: TGCGCCAGCAGCGCCCGCGTAAAGACCGGGGAGCTGTTTTTT
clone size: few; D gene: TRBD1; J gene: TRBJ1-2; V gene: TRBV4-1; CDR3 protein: CASSLRDRRGGYTF; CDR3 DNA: TGCGCCAGCAGCTTGCGGGACAGGAGGGGTGGCTACACCTTC
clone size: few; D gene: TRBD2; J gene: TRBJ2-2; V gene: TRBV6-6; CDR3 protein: CASSYAGGRTGELFF; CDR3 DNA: TGTGCCAGCAGTTACGCGGGGGGGAGAACCGGGGAGCTGTTTTTT
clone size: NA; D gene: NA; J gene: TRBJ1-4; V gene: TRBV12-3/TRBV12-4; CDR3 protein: CASRPGTSDGVFF; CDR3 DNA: TGTGCCAGCAGACCCGGGACATCCGACGGGGTGTTTTTT
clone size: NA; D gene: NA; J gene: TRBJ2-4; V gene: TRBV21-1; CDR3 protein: CASGGPPYKNIQYF; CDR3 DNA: TGTGCCAGCGGGGGGCCCCCCTACAAAAACATTCAGTACTTC
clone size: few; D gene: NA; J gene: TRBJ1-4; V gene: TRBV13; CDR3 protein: CASSLKAGRFATNEKLFF; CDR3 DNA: TGTGCCAGCAGCTTAAAGGCCGGCAGATTTGCAACTAATGAAAAACTGTTTTTT
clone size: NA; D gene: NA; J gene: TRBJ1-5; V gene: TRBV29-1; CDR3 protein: CSFREGNQPQHF; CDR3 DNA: TGCAGCTTCCGAGAGGGCAATCAGCCCCAGCATTTT
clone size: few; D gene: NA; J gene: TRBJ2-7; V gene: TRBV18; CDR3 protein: CASSPGRDYEQYF; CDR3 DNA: TGTGCCAGCTCACCGGGCAGGGACTACGAGCAGTACTTC
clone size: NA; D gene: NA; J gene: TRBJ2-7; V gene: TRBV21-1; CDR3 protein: CASSKGQRQRKAMGSSYEQYF; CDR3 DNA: TGTGCCAGCAGCAAAGGACAGCGACAGCGGAAGGCCATGGGGAGCTCCTACGAGCAGTACTTC
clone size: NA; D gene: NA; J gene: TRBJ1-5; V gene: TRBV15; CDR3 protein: CATSRDVIRPQHF; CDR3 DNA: TGTGCCACCAGCAGAGATGTGATCCGGCCCCAGCATTTT
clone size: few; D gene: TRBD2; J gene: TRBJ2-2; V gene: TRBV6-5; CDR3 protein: CASSSPTSRDTGELFF; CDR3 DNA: TGTGCCAGCAGTTCCCCGACTAGCAGGGACACCGGGGAGCTGTTTTTT
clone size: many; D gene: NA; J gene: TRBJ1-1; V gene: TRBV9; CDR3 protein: CASGILGKETEAFF; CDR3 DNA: TGTGCCAGCGGCATATTGGGGAAGGAGACTGAAGCTTTCTTT
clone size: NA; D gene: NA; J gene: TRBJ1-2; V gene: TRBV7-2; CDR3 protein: CASSLVGSTNYGYTF; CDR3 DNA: TGTGCCAGCAGCTTAGTTGGCAGCACTAACTATGGCTACACCTTC
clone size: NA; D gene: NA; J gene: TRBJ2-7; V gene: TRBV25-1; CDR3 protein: CASRQGRSYEQYF; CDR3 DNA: TGTGCCAGCAGACAGGGACGATCCTACGAGCAGTACTTC
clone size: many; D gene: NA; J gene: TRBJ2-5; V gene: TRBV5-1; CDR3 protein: CASSSSGTFPETQYF; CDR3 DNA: TGCGCCAGCAGCTCGTCAGGGACATTCCCGGAGACCCAGTACTTC
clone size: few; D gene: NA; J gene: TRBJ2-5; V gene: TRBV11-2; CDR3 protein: CASSLDYWGEETQYF; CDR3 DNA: TGTGCCAGCAGCTTAGATTATTGGGGCGAGGAGACCCAGTACTTC
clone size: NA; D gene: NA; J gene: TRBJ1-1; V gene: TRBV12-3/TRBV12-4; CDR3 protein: CASTLYLGTEAFF; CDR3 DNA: TGTGCCAGCACCTTATACCTCGGGACTGAAGCTTTCTTT
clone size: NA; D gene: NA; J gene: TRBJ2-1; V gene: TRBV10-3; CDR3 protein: CATGSSYNEQFF; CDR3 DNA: TGTGCCACCGGAAGTAGCTACAATGAGCAGTTCTTC
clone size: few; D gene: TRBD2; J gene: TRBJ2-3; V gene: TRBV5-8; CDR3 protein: CASSPISGGSSTDTQYF; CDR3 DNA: TGTGCCAGCTCCCCCATTAGCGGGGGGTCTAGCACAGATACGCAGTATTTT
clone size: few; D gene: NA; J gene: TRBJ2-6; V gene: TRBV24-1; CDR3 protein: CATSDWVSGANVLTF; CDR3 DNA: TGTGCCACCAGTGACTGGGTTTCCGGGGCCAACGTCCTGACTTTC
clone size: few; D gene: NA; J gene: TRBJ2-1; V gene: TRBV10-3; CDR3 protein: CAIQEVVDNEQFF; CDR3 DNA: TGTGCCATCCAAGAAGTAGTGGACAATGAGCAGTTCTTC
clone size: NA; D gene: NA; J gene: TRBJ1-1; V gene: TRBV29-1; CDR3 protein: CSVEVKGKNTEAFF; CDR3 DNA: TGCAGCGTTGAAGTAAAAGGGAAGAACACTGAAGCTTTCTTT
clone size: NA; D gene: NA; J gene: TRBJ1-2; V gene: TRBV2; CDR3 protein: CASRATANYGYTF; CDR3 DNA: TGTGCCAGCAGAGCCACTGCGAACTATGGCTACACCTTC
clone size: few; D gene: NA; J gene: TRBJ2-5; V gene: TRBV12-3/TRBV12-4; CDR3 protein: CASGPGTPETQYF; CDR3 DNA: TGTGCCAGCGGCCCTGGGACTCCAGAGACCCAGTACTTC
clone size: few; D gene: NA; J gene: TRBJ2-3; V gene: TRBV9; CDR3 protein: CASSVDGAADTQYF; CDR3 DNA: TGTGCCAGCAGCGTAGACGGGGCTGCAGATACGCAGTATTTT
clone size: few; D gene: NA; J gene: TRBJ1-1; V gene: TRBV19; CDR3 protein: CASRGPRNTEAFF; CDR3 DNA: TGTGCCAGTAGGGGTCCCCGGAACACTGAAGCTTTCTTT
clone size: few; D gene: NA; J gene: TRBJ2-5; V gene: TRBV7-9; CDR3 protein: CASSLEASETQYF; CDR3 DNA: TGTGCCAGCAGCTTGGAAGCTTCTGAGACCCAGTACTTC
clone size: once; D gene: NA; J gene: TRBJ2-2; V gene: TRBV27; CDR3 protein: CASSLRGKGAGELFF; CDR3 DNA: TGTGCCAGCAGTTTAAGGGGGAAGGGAGCCGGGGAGCTGTTTTTT
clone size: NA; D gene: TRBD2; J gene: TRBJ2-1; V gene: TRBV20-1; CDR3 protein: CSARDHQTSGSYNEQFF; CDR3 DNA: TGCAGTGCTAGAGATCATCAGACTAGCGGATCATACAATGAGCAGTTCTTC
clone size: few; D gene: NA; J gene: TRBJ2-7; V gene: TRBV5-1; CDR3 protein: CASSPLIGSNNEQYF; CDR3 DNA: TGCGCCAGCAGCCCTTTGATCGGGAGCAACAACGAGCAGTACTTC
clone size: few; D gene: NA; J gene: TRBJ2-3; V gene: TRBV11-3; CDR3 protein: CASSQGDRDWNTDTQYF; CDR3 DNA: TGTGCCAGCAGCCAAGGGGACCGGGACTGGAACACAGATACGCAGTATTTT
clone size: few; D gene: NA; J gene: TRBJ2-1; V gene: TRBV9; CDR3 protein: CASSPGISYNEQFF; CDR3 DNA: TGTGCCAGCAGCCCCGGGATCTCCTACAATGAGCAGTTCTTC
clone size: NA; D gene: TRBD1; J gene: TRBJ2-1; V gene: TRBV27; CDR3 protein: CASCRGQGSYNEQFF; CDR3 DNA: TGTGCCAGCTGCCGGGGACAGGGTTCCTACAATGAGCAGTTCTTC
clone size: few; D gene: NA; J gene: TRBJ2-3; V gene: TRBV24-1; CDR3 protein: CAASDPQGGPDTQYF; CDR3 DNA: TGTGCCGCCAGCGACCCTCAGGGGGGCCCAGATACGCAGTATTTT
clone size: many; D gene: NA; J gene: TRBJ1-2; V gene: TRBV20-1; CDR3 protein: CSARQSSYGYTF; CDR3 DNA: TGCAGTGCTAGACAGAGTAGCTATGGCTACACCTTC
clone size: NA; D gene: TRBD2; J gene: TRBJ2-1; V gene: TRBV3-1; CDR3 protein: CASSQDSGGYNEQFF; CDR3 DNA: TGTGCCAGCAGCCAAGATAGCGGGGGTTACAATGAGCAGTTCTTC
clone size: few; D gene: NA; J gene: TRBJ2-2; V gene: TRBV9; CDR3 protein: CASSVGQANTGELFF; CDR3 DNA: TGTGCCAGCAGCGTGGGTCAGGCGAACACCGGGGAGCTGTTTTTT
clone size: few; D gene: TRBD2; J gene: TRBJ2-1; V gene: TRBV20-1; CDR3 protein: CSAPLGTSGTYNEQFF; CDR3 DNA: TGCAGTGCTCCCCTTGGGACTAGCGGGACGTACAATGAGCAGTTCTTC
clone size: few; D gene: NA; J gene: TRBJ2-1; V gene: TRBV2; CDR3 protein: CASSDGAPTYNEQFF; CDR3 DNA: TGTGCCAGCAGTGATGGGGCCCCCACCTACAATGAGCAGTTCTTC
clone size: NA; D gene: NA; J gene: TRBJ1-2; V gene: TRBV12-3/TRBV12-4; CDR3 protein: CASSSVYYGYTF; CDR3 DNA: TGTGCCAGCAGTTCCGTTTACTATGGCTACACCTTC
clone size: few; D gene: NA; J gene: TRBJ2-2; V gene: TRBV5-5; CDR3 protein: CASSLRRASNTGELFF; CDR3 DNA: TGTGCCAGCAGCTTGCGAAGGGCGTCGAACACCGGGGAGCTGTTTTTT
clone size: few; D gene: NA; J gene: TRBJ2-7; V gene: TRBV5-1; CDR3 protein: CASSFAQGGEQYF; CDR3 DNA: TGCGCCAGCAGCTTTGCCCAGGGGGGCGAGCAGTACTTC
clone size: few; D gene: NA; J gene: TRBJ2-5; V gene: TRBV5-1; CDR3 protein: CASSSNQGSGTQYF; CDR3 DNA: TGCGCCAGCAGCTCGAACCAGGGGTCTGGGACCCAGTACTTC
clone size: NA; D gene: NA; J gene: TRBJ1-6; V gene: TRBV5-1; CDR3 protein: CASSVDGARNSPLHF; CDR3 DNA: TGCGCCAGCAGCGTGGACGGTGCAAGGAATTCACCCCTCCACTTT
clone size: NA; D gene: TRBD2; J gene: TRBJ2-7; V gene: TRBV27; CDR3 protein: CASSSQREQHF; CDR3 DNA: TGTGCCAGCAGCTCACAGCGGGAGCAGCACTTC
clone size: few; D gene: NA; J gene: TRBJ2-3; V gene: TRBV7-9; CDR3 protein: CASSPSEGDHTQYF; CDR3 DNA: TGTGCCAGCAGCCCCTCCGAAGGGGACCATACGCAGTATTTT
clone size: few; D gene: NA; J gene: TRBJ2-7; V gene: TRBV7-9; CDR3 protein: CASRQSPGQGLHSYEQYF; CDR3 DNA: TGTGCCAGCAGACAATCTCCCGGCCAGGGGCTACACTCCTACGAGCAGTACTTC
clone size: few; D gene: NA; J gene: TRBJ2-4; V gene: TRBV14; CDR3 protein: CASSQDSDFQYF; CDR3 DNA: TGTGCCAGCAGCCAAGATTCGGACTTCCAGTACTTC
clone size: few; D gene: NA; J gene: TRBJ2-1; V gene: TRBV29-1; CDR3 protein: CSVRDWSSYNEQFF; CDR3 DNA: TGCAGCGTTCGGGACTGGAGCTCCTACAATGAGCAGTTCTTC
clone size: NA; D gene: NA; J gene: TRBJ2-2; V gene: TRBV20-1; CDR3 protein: CSASAGPGTGELFF; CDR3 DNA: TGCAGTGCTAGCGCGGGGCCAGGCACCGGGGAGCTGTTTTTT
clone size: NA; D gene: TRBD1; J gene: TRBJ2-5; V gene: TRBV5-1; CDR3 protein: CAGSSVTGGWETQYF; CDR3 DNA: TGCGCCGGCAGCTCTGTGACAGGGGGCTGGGAGACCCAGTACTTC
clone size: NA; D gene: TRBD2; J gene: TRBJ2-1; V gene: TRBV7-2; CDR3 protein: CASSWTSGNMQFF; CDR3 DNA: TGTGCCAGCAGCTGGACTAGCGGGAACATGCAGTTCTTC
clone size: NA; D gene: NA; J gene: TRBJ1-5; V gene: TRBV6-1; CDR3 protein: CASSVTVNQPQHF; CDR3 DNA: TGTGCCAGCAGTGTAACAGTCAATCAGCCCCAGCATTTT
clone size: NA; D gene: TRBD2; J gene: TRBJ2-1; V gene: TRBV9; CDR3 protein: CASSASGRARNEQFF; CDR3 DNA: TGTGCCAGCAGCGCAAGCGGGAGGGCTAGAAATGAGCAGTTCTTC
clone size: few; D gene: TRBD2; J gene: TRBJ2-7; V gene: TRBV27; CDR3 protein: CASSSREGGEQYF; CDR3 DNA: TGTGCCAGCAGTTCGCGGGAGGGAGGGGAGCAGTACTTC
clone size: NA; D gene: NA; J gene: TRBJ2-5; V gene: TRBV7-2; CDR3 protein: CASSFRPGGQETQYF; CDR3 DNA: TGTGCCAGCAGCTTTCGCCCGGGTGGGCAAGAGACCCAGTACTTC
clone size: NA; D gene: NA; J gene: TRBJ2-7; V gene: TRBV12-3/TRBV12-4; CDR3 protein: CASSLEQYF; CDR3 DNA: TGTGCCAGCAGTTTGGAGCAGTACTTC